This T cell receptor beta chain was identified in a study of blood T cell repertoires in COVID-19. Looking at the study overall: PBMCs, B-cell-depleted T cells, or T cells provided the cDNA or gDNA that made up the material.

In the case of this clone: The sample holds other DNA sequences that translate to the same CDR3.

Germline V gives CDR1 LNHDA, CDR2 SQIVND (reference sequence). This CDR3 has 15 amino acids. Trimming took 1 base from V and 1 from J, leaving 9 bases between them. The assay was immunoSEQ multiplex PCR, and TCRdb's table has in-frame clones only and misses some. The profile covers approximately 180,000 clones, with over 80% appearing a single time and 1.6% taken by the ten largest. The sample consisted of peripheral blood. This TCR was sampled from a woman aged 45-59 years with acute or convalescent COVID-19. J is TRBJ2-3 and V is TRBV19, with D unclear. The CDR3 is CASSIASRGTDTQYF. The CDR3 region has the DNA TGTGCCAGTAGTATAGCCTCGAGAGGCACAGATACGCAGTATTTT.